The 25 T cell receptor beta chains presented below share a single source sample, sequenced in a study of vaccination effects on CD4 cells after COVID-19. Antigens of these TCRs are unknown. TCRdb keeps only in-frame clones here, not all; method: immunoSEQ multiplex PCR. This table has around 45,000 clones, around 77% appearing once. Antigen-specific CD4+ T cells expanded by the ViraFEST assay with viral peptide pools were then sequenced. Subsequent to a culture period of about nine days, CD4+ T cells were isolated. The healthy vaccine recipients, who had no prior SARS-CoV-2 infection, showed negative nucleocapsid antibodies. The input for sequencing was CD4+ T cells from PBMCs cultured with SARS-CoV-2 spike peptides, taken before COVID-19 vaccination. These receptors were obtained from a human donor who received a COVID-19 vaccine.

The rearrangement uses TRBV11-2 and TRBJ2-1; 11 nucleotides agree with TRBD2. Germline loops: CDR1 SGHAT, CDR2 FQNNGV. Trimming at V came to 0 bases and at J to 4 bases, leaving 5 bases not matched to a gene. This CDR3 comprises 17 residues. CDR3 protein: CASSLELAGGFYNEQFF. The CDR3 DNA sequence: TGTGCCAGCAGCTTAGAGCTAGCGGGGGGATTTTACAATGAGCAGTTCTTC.

V is TRBV5-1 and J is TRBJ2-5; tentatively, D is TRBD1 (6 bases). The CDR3 has 15 amino acids. Trimming stripped 1 base from V and 4 bases from J, with 14 bases between. CDR1 is SGHRS and CDR2 is YFSETQ in the germline V gene. The CDR3 loop reads CASSLLAGEGETQYF. Written as DNA, the CDR3 is TGCGCCAGCAGCTTGTTGGCAGGGGAAGGAGAGACCCAGTACTTC.

The chain recombines TRBV19 with TRBJ2-2, with TRBD1 as a possible D gene (6 bases). V was shortened by 3 bases and J by 4 bases, with 18 bases between the two germline ends. The CDR3 is 17 residues long. The V gene's germline CDR1 is LNHDA and CDR2 SQIVND (reference sequence). The CDR3 DNA reads as TGTGCCAGTAGTATTCTCGCGAGGGGGTCAGGCACCGGGGAGCTGTTTTTT. This gives the protein CASSILARGSGTGELFF.

The rearrangement links TRBV6-5 to TRBJ2-3, with 9 bases fitting TRBD2. V trimming: 6 bases; J trimming: 1 base; junction bases outside the gene matches: 5. The germline V gene encodes CDR1 MNHEY and CDR2 SVGAGI. The CDR3 sequence is 15 residues long. The CDR3 is CASSVAGVRTDTQYF. DNA for the CDR3: TGTGCCAGCAGCGTAGCGGGGGTTCGCACAGATACGCAGTATTTT.

The genes are TRBV18 and TRBJ2-3; TRBD1 agrees at 9 bases. The V segment lost 2 bases and the J segment 3 bases; nucleotides outside the gene matches: 3. This CDR3 contains 15 residues. Germline CDR1 and CDR2: KGHSH and LQKENI. The CDR3 nucleotides read TGTGCCAGCTCACCAAAAGGGACAGGGACAGATACGCAGTATTTT. Residues: CASSPKGTGTDTQYF. Full variable domain (remainder filled in from reference TRBV18 and TRBJ2-3): NAGVMQNPRHLVRRRGQEARLRCSPMKGHSHVYWYRQLPEEGLKFMVYLQKENIIDESGMPKERFSAEFPKEGPSILRIQQVVRGDSAAYFCASSPKGTGTDTQYFGPGTRLTVL.

The V call is TRBV7-3, the J call TRBJ2-5; 9 nucleotides agree with TRBD2. CDR1 and CDR2 (germline): SGHTA, FQGTGA. The CDR3 loop spans 14 amino acids. V dropped 2 bases and J dropped 4; count of bases not matched to a gene: 2. Here the CDR3 reads CASSLGTSSETQYF. CDR3 in DNA: TGTGCCAGCAGCTTAGGGACTAGCTCAGAGACCCAGTACTTC.

This clone was counted once. The CDR3 DNA reads as TGCAGCGTTGGAGGCGGACAGGGGGACTCAGATACGCAGTATTTT. Its translation is CSVGGGQGDSDTQYF. V is TRBV29-1 and J is TRBJ2-3; 10 bases fit TRBD1. CDR1 and CDR2 (germline): SQVTM, ANQGSEA. The length of the CDR3 is 15 residues. J lost 4 bases, V lost 4 bases, and 8 bases had no gene match.

The J gene is TRBJ2-1, the V gene TRBV3-1 (or the pseudogene TRBV3-2), with 10 positions matching TRBD1. V trimming: 5 bases; J trimming: 4 bases; junction bases outside the gene matches: 8. Looked up from germline, CDR1 is LGHDT and CDR2 is YNNKEL (reference sequence). This CDR3 is 16 amino acids long. The CDR3 region has the DNA TGTGCCAGCAGCGTGAGGGGACAGGGGATTTACAATGAGCAGTTCTTC. Amino acid sequence: CASSVRGQGIYNEQFF.

This clone occurred once. The J gene is TRBJ2-3, the V gene TRBV6-6; the match to TRBD2 covers 8 bases. Per the germline V gene, CDR1 is MNHNY and CDR2 is SVGAGI (reference sequence). The CDR3 covers 14 residues. The V gene end was trimmed by 7 bases and the J gene end by 1 base; junction bases not matched to a gene: 4. The CDR3 nucleotides read TGTGCCAGCAAGTCCGGGGGGGGCACAGATACGCAGTATTTT. This gives the protein CASKSGGGTDTQYF.

The chain employs TRBV27 and TRBJ1-2; 7 nucleotides agree with TRBD1. The CDR3 is made up of 13 amino acids. V was pared by 6 bases and J by 6 bases, with 7 bases of the junction left unmatched. Germline lookup yields CDR1 MNHEY and CDR2 SMNVEV (reference sequence). CDR3 residues: CASRLQGRDGYTF. The CDR3 region has the DNA TGTGCCAGCAGGCTACAGGGGAGGGATGGCTACACCTTC.

In this sample, this clone turned up a few times. The chain links TRBV7-3 to TRBJ2-1; 7 positions agree with TRBD1. This CDR3 is 14 amino acids long. Per germline, CDR1 SGHTA and CDR2 FQGTGA. V dropped 5 bases and J dropped 6; count of bases not matched to a gene: 7. The CDR3 protein is CASSGGQVGNEQFF. In nucleotides, the CDR3 is TGTGCCAGCAGCGGCGGACAGGTCGGCAATGAGCAGTTCTTC.

V gene TRBV19 combines with J gene TRBJ2-1; the D gene is possibly TRBD1 (6 bases). The V gene's germline CDR1 is LNHDA and CDR2 SQIVND (reference sequence). The length of the CDR3 is 14 residues. Trimming left V 7 bases short and J 6 bases short, with 16 bases between. CDR3 region: CASTDSLTVNEQFF. The CDR3 DNA sequence: TGTGCCAGTACGGACAGCCTAACGGTCAATGAGCAGTTCTTC.

CDR3 amino acids: CASSYFPQSPSTDTQYF. Written as DNA, the CDR3 is TGTGCCAGCAGTTACTTCCCGCAGTCCCCTAGCACAGATACGCAGTATTTT. This chain joins TRBV6-2 or TRBV6-3 and TRBJ2-3; D is ambiguous. CDR1 and CDR2 from the germline V gene are MNHEY and SVGEGT. The CDR3 loop spans 17 amino acids. The V end lost 1 base, the J end lost 0 bases, and 14 bases lay between the germline ends.

This clone was seen a handful of times. The chain recombines TRBV24-1 with TRBJ2-3; D might be TRBD2 (6 bases). V was clipped by 5 bases and J by 4 bases, with 12 bases between them. From germline, CDR1 is KGHDR and CDR2 SFDVKD. This CDR3 contains 14 residues. The CDR3 loop is CATSGSTGADTQYF. The CDR3, as DNA: TGTGCCACCAGTGGTTCGACGGGGGCAGATACGCAGTATTTT.

In its sample, this clone was seen once. DNA of the CDR3: TGTGCCACCAGCAGGCGGAGGGACTCCTACGAGCAGTACGTC. Its protein product is CATSRRRDSYEQYV. V usage is TRBV15 and J usage is TRBJ2-7; the D gene is possibly TRBD2 (6 bases). The CDR3 runs to 14 residues. CDR1 LNHNV and CDR2 YYDKDF come from the germline V gene (reference sequence). Trimming left V 3 bases short and J 0 bases short, with 9 bases between.

This clone showed up just once. The V gene is TRBV5-4, the J gene TRBJ1-3; D unclear. This CDR3 is built from 13 residues. V was shortened by 4 bases and J by 4 bases, with 9 bases between the two germline ends. The germline gives CDR1 SGHNT, CDR2 YYREEE (reference sequence). CDR3 bases: TGTGCCAGCAGCCGAGATGGGGGAAACACCATATATTTT. It specifies CASSRDGGNTIYF.

The rearrangement uses TRBV6-6 and TRBJ1-1; maybe TRBD1 (5 bases). V gave up 2 bases and J gave up 9 bases, with 10 bases separating them. The length of the CDR3 is 12 residues. The germline CDR1 and CDR2 sequences are MNHNY and SVGAGI (reference sequence). The CDR3 DNA reads as TGTGCCAGCAGTTACATTGGGACTCAAGCTTTCTTT. It is translated as CASSYIGTQAFF.

The CDR3 loop reads CAWSATGLSEKLFF. The CDR3 nucleotides read TGTGCCTGGAGCGCGACAGGGTTGAGTGAAAAACTGTTTTTT. This rearrangement joins TRBV30 to TRBJ1-4, with 7 bases fitting TRBD1. The germline V gene encodes CDR1 GTSNPN and CDR2 SVGIG (reference sequence). The junction had 8 bases not matched to a gene; V was cut back by 3 bases and J by 7 bases. The CDR3 length is 14 residues.

The rearrangement uses TRBV7-8 and TRBJ1-1; D possibly corresponds to TRBD1 (5 bases). The germline V gene has CDR1 SGHVS and CDR2 FQNEAQ. V shed 1 base and J shed 0 bases, with 9 bases lying between them. The CDR3 covers 15 residues. The CDR3 reads CASSLVAGVNTEAFF. The CDR3 DNA sequence: TGTGCCAGCAGCTTAGTGGCGGGGGTGAACACTGAAGCTTTCTTT.

This CDR3 is CASSFPGTSETQYF. The CDR3 DNA sequence: TGTGCCAGCAGCTTTCCCGGGACGTCAGAGACCCAGTACTTC. The gene calls are TRBV5-8 and TRBJ2-5, with D perhaps assigned TRBD1 or TRBD2 (5 bases each). Germline CDR1 SGHTS, CDR2 YDEGEE. This CDR3 spans 14 amino acids. Trimming stripped 2 bases from V and 4 bases from J, with 12 bases between.

In this sample, this clone turned up a few times. The rearrangement joins TRBV6-1 to TRBJ2-7; 8 bases map to TRBD1. The CDR3 runs 15 residues. Unmatched junction bases numbered 7, after V lost 2 bases and J lost 4 bases. CDR1 is MNHNS, CDR2 SASEGT, per germline. The CDR3, as DNA: TGTGCCAGCAGTGAATCGACAGGGGACCTATACGAGCAGTACGTC. Protein product: CASSESTGDLYEQYV.

The chain joins TRBV9 to TRBJ1-3, with D unclear. Germline V lookup: CDR1 SGDLS, CDR2 YYNGEE. The CDR3 runs 14 residues. V was shortened by 0 bases and J by 4 bases, with 8 bases between the two germline ends. In DNA form, the CDR3 reads TGTGCCAGCAGCGTAGGTTTAGGGGGAAACACCATATATTTT. Its protein product is CASSVGLGGNTIYF.

V and J are TRBV30 and TRBJ2-1; 12 bases are a match to TRBD2. From germline, CDR1 is GTSNPN and CDR2 SVGIG (reference sequence). V gave up 0 bases and J gave up 6 bases; unmatched junction bases: 9. CDR3 length equals 17 residues. The CDR3 loop reads CAWSVGLAGGPLNEQFF. The CDR3 region has the DNA TGTGCCTGGAGTGTAGGGCTAGCGGGGGGGCCACTCAATGAGCAGTTCTTC. The full variable domain, with the rest looked up from reference TRBV30 and TRBJ2-1, is SQTIHQWPATLVQPVGSPLSLECTVEGTSNPNLYWYRQAAGRGLQLLFYSVGIGQISSEVPQNLSASRPQDRQFILSSKKLLLSDSGFYLCAWSVGLAGGPLNEQFFGPGTRLTVL.

This chain connects TRBV5-1 to TRBJ2-5; 9 positions agree with TRBD2. From germline, CDR1 is SGHRS and CDR2 YFSETQ. V lost 3 bases and J lost 2; bases outside the gene matches: 8. CDR3 length: 16 residues. The CDR3 is CASSSLERGAQETQYF. The CDR3 bases are TGCGCCAGCAGCTCCCTGGAGCGGGGGGCTCAAGAGACCCAGTACTTC.

A single count supports this clone. The rearrangement uses TRBV2 and TRBJ1-4; tentative D call: TRBD1 (6 bases). Germline CDR1 and CDR2: SNHLY and FYNNEI. This CDR3 has 14 amino acids. V was shortened by 7 bases and J by 7 bases, with 16 bases between the two germline ends. CDR3 nucleotide sequence: TGTGCCAGCACTACGACAGGTATTGGTGAAAAACTGTTTTTT. Its protein is CASTTTGIGEKLFF.